This is a list of T cell receptor beta chains from one sample in a study of cytomegalovirus exposure and HLA in healthy donors. TCRdb's table, derived via immunoSEQ multiplex PCR, lists solely in-frame clones and lacks some. Of about 120,000 clones in the sample, around 69% are singletons; the top ten hold 16%. Material for sequencing was PBMCs. The source is a man aged 50-60 years in good health and CMV-seropositive. Each CDR3 is given with its conserved first and last residue. D genes are given only for firm matches. Size values are once, few and many counts, or a class for expanded clones, and some rows have none.

D gene	clone size	V gene	J gene	CDR3 protein	CDR3 DNA
TRBD2	NA	TRBV27	TRBJ2-7	CASSLAGGRLSSYEQYF	TGTGCCAGCAGTCTAGCGGGAGGTCGTTTAAGCTCCTACGAGCAGTACTTC
NA	NA	TRBV11-2	TRBJ2-1	CASSSPAGGREQFF	TGTGCCAGCAGCTCCCCAGCGGGCGGAAGGGAGCAGTTCTTC
TRBD2	NA	TRBV6-1	TRBJ2-3	CASSEFSGSTDTQYF	TGTGCCAGCAGTGAATTTAGCGGGAGCACAGATACGCAGTATTTT
TRBD1	NA	TRBV7-9	TRBJ1-1	CASRPGTDTEAFF	TGTGCCAGCAGGCCGGGGACAGACACTGAAGCTTTCTTT
NA	NA	TRBV18	TRBJ1-3	CASSPSLGSSGNTIYF	TGTGCCAGCTCACCCTCATTGGGGAGCTCTGGAAACACCATATATTTT
NA	few	TRBV9	TRBJ1-1	CASSASLNTEAFF	TGTGCCAGCAGCGCTTCTTTGAACACTGAAGCTTTCTTT
NA	NA	TRBV28	TRBJ2-1	CASSPLLLRVNEQFF	TGTGCCAGCAGTCCCCTCCTGCTCCGGGTCAATGAGCAGTTCTTC
TRBD1	NA	TRBV19	TRBJ1-2	CASSIPGQGTGGYTF	TGTGCCAGTAGTATACCGGGACAGGGGACAGGTGGCTACACCTTC
NA	NA	TRBV10-1	TRBJ2-7	CASSDDYYEQYF	TGCGCCAGCAGTGATGACTACTACGAGCAGTACTTC
TRBD2	NA	TRBV14	TRBJ2-2	CASRTTSGGPSGELFF	TGTGCCAGCAGAACGACTAGCGGGGGGCCAAGCGGGGAGCTGTTTTTT
NA	NA	TRBV29-1	TRBJ1-3	CSVGEPGNTIYF	TGCAGCGTTGGTGAGCCGGGAAACACCATATATTTT
TRBD2	NA	TRBV29-1	TRBJ2-7	CSVAGLAASSYEQYF	TGCAGCGTAGCGGGACTAGCGGCAAGCTCCTACGAGCAGTACTTC
NA	NA	TRBV5-1	TRBJ2-1	CASSLVTGAYNEQFF	TGCGCCAGCAGCTTGGTGACTGGAGCCTACAATGAGCAGTTCTTC
NA	once	TRBV28	TRBJ2-2	CASSFRGSGGGELFF	TGTGCCAGCAGTTTCCGAGGGAGTGGTGGCGGGGAGCTGTTTTTT
NA	NA	TRBV6-6	TRBJ1-5	CASSYGTLYSNQPQHF	TGTGCCAGCAGTTACGGGACACTTTATAGCAATCAGCCCCAGCATTTT
TRBD2	NA	TRBV6-5	TRBJ2-3	CASSSGTTGYTDTQYF	TGTGCCAGCAGTTCCGGGACTACGGGATACACAGATACGCAGTATTTT
NA	NA	TRBV11-2	TRBJ2-5	CASSLGPGVEETQYF	TGTGCCAGCAGCTTAGGTCCCGGTGTCGAAGAGACCCAGTACTTC
NA	few	TRBV27	TRBJ2-7	CASSPGLSSYEQYF	TGTGCCAGCAGTCCAGGGTTAAGCTCCTACGAGCAGTACTTC
NA	once	TRBV29-1	TRBJ1-1	CSAPFGGGSTEAFF	TGCAGCGCCCCGTTCGGGGGAGGCAGCACTGAAGCTTTCTTT
NA	NA	TRBV28	TRBJ1-5	CVSSLGTWEQPQHF	TGTGTCAGCAGTTTAGGGACATGGGAACAGCCCCAGCATTTT
NA	few	TRBV7-9	TRBJ1-6	CASSFGQNNSPLHF	TGTGCCAGCAGCTTCGGACAGAATAATTCACCCCTCCACTTT
NA	NA	TRBV18	TRBJ2-7	CASSPQARDAYEQYF	TGTGCCAGCTCACCACAAGCTCGGGATGCCTACGAGCAGTACTTC
NA	few	TRBV6-5	TRBJ1-3	CASSYRGTGNTIYF	TGTGCCAGCAGTTACAGGGGCACTGGAAACACCATATATTTT
TRBD2	NA	TRBV19	TRBJ2-5	CASSMIAGGLTETQYF	TGTGCCAGTAGTATGATAGCGGGGGGGCTAACTGAGACCCAGTACTTC
TRBD1	NA	TRBV19	TRBJ1-2	CASSRQGNSGGYTF	TGTGCCAGTAGCAGACAGGGGAACTCGGGAGGCTACACCTTC
TRBD2	NA	TRBV4-3	TRBJ2-3	CASSRLYRGTSLFTDTQYF	TGCGCCAGCAGCCGACTATACCGGGGGACTAGTTTGTTCACAGATACGCAGTATTTT
TRBD2	NA	TRBV7-2	TRBJ2-2	CASSLAPAGSFYTGELFF	TGTGCCAGCAGCTTAGCGCCAGCGGGGTCTTTTTACACCGGGGAGCTGTTTTTT
TRBD2	NA	TRBV6-1	TRBJ2-7	CASRWTSGVSYEQYF	TGTGCCAGCAGGTGGACTAGCGGGGTCTCCTACGAGCAGTACTTC
NA	NA	TRBV7-9	TRBJ2-1	CASSDPQLAPIHNEQFF	TGTGCCAGCAGCGATCCCCAACTAGCACCGATTCACAATGAGCAGTTCTTC
TRBD2	few	TRBV6-1	TRBJ2-1	CAARDSGVDEQFF	TGTGCCGCCAGGGATAGCGGGGTAGATGAGCAGTTCTTC
NA	NA	TRBV6-1	TRBJ2-7	CASSLSPGSSYEQYF	TGTGCCAGCAGTCTTAGCCCGGGAAGCTCCTACGAGCAGTACTTC
TRBD1	NA	TRBV9	TRBJ1-4	CASSVSGGSREKLFF	TGTGCCAGCAGCGTATCAGGGGGGAGCCGGGAAAAACTGTTTTTT
NA	few	TRBV6-6	TRBJ1-5	CASSLLERDQPQHF	TGTGCCAGCAGTTTACTGGAGAGGGATCAGCCCCAGCATTTT
TRBD2	once	TRBV2	TRBJ2-1	CARGTSGGGEQFF	TGTGCCAGGGGGACTAGCGGGGGCGGTGAGCAGTTCTTC
NA	few	TRBV7-9	TRBJ1-2	CASSLQPGYGYTF	TGTGCCAGCAGCTTACAACCAGGATATGGCTACACCTTC
TRBD2	NA	TRBV11-2	TRBJ2-1	CASPLAGPYNEQFF	TGTGCCAGCCCACTAGCGGGACCCTACAATGAGCAGTTCTTC
NA	few	TRBV27	TRBJ2-7	CASSFQGTYEQYF	TGTGCCAGCAGTTTCCAGGGTACCTACGAGCAGTACTTC
TRBD2	NA	TRBV11-3	TRBJ2-3	CASTHGSGGFPFF	TGTGCCAGCACCCACGGGAGCGGGGGGTTCCCCTTTTTT
TRBD1	NA	TRBV29-1	TRBJ1-1	CSVTGTGNSAFF	TGCAGCGTCACAGGGACAGGGAATTCGGCTTTCTTT
NA	once	TRBV6-5	TRBJ2-6	CASSYSSRSGANVLTF	TGTGCCAGCAGTTACTCTTCCCGCTCTGGGGCCAACGTCCTGACTTTC
NA	NA	TRBV10-2	TRBJ2-1	CASREGPDNEQFF	TGCGCCAGCAGGGAGGGGCCCGACAATGAGCAGTTCTTC
TRBD2	NA	TRBV6-5	TRBJ2-1	CATQGLAGEQFF	TGTGCCACCCAGGGACTAGCCGGTGAGCAGTTCTTC
NA	NA	TRBV16	TRBJ1-5	CASSHRDTANSNQPQHF	TGTGCCAGCAGTCACCGGGACACGGCTAATAGCAATCAGCCCCAGCATTTT
NA	NA	TRBV15	TRBJ1-1	CATSRDETNFEAFF	TGTGCCACCAGCAGAGATGAGACTAACTTTGAAGCTTTCTTT
TRBD2	NA	TRBV6-5	TRBJ2-7	CASSRTSGDHYEQYF	TGTGCCAGCAGCCGGACTAGCGGGGATCACTACGAGCAGTACTTC
TRBD2	NA	TRBV10-3	TRBJ2-1	CAISEGASGGAMRRNEQFF	TGTGCCATCAGTGAAGGGGCTAGCGGGGGGGCCATGAGGAGGAATGAGCAGTTCTTC
NA	NA	TRBV5-1	TRBJ2-7	CASNSVQGSEQYF	TGCGCCAGCAACTCCGTGCAGGGATCCGAGCAGTACTTC
TRBD1	NA	TRBV27	TRBJ2-7	CASSLFQGDRGSYEQYF	TGTGCCAGCAGTTTATTTCAGGGGGACAGGGGCTCCTACGAGCAGTACTTC
NA	NA	TRBV9	TRBJ1-1	CASSVVMNTEAFF	TGTGCCAGCAGCGTAGTAATGAACACTGAAGCTTTCTTT
NA	NA	TRBV10-3	TRBJ2-5	CAIAWTAQETQYF	TGTGCCATCGCCTGGACAGCCCAAGAGACCCAGTACTTC
TRBD1	NA	TRBV28	TRBJ1-1	CASSWGGRRGETGMNTEAFF	TGTGCCAGCAGTTGGGGCGGGCGGCGGGGGGAGACAGGGATGAACACTGAAGCTTTCTTT
NA	few	TRBV6-5	TRBJ2-2	CASSNGGELFF	TGTGCCAGCAGTAACGGGGGGGAGCTGTTTTTT
TRBD2	NA	TRBV5-6	TRBJ2-2	CASSPGLLNTGELFF	TGTGCCAGCAGCCCGGGACTATTGAACACCGGGGAGCTGTTTTTT
TRBD1	NA	TRBV6-1	TRBJ1-1	CASIGQGNTEAFF	TGTGCCAGCATTGGACAGGGGAACACTGAAGCTTTCTTT
TRBD1	NA	TRBV27	TRBJ2-7	CASSLGTGVYEQYF	TGTGCCAGCAGTTTGGGGACAGGGGTCTACGAGCAGTACTTC
NA	NA	TRBV9	TRBJ2-2	CASQQGGNTGELFF	TGTGCCAGCCAGCAGGGGGGGAACACCGGGGAGCTGTTTTTT
TRBD2	NA	TRBV18	TRBJ2-2	CASSPGLARRDGELFF	TGTGCCAGCTCACCGGGACTAGCGCGCCGGGACGGGGAGCTGTTTTTT
TRBD2	NA	TRBV2	TRBJ2-5	CAISREEQYF	TGTGCCATCTCCCGGGAGGAACAGTACTTC
NA	NA	TRBV4-1	TRBJ2-1	CASSQGQTEYNEQFF	TGCGCCAGCAGCCAAGGCCAGACAGAGTACAATGAGCAGTTCTTC